This entry concerns a single T cell receptor beta chain. Its target is unknown. The CDR3 extends over 16 amino acids. Germline V CDR1 and CDR2: SSHAT, FNYEAQ (reference sequence). Losses at the gene ends were 4 bases for V and 0 bases for J; bases not matched to a gene: 3. Within Nashville, Tennessee resided all donors, each a Caucasian adult. Genomic DNA of every subset was divided equally among multiple immunoSEQ plates. The table came from immunoSEQ multiplex PCR; TCRdb's copy has only in-frame clones and leaves some out. Of about 2.3 million clones listed, around 92% are singletons. These data belong to a study of shared clonotypes between healthy human individuals. Study details: Per-donor plates numbered three CD4 naive, three CD4 memory, two CD8 naive and one CD8 memory.

General study findings and limits: Donors were few, which limited the genetic and exposure-history diversity represented.

V usage is TRBV7-7 and J usage is TRBJ2-1; 10 bases align to TRBD2. Sequenced input: naive CD4+ T cells from PBMCs. Subset in this sample: CD45RA+ positively selected. The TCR sequence derives from a man aged 18 to 30 in good health. Some clones in this sample may be carry-over from other donors' samples. CDR3 DNA sequence: TGTGCCAGCAGCTCCGCTAGCGGGAGCTCCTACAATGAGCAGTTCTTC. Protein: CASSSASGSSYNEQFF.